The 9 T cell receptor beta chains reported below all come from one sample, sequenced in a study of cytomegalovirus exposure and HLA in healthy donors. 13 Jbeta primers and 60 Vbeta primers were used for the PCR. Clones were read by immunoSEQ multiplex PCR, and TCRdb kept only the in-frame ones, dropping some. Here the sample spans about 120,000 clones, approximately 65% being singletons. Sequenced: PBMCs. The receptors derive from a man aged 18 to 30 in good health and CMV-seronegative.

Turning to this clone: A junction boundary mismatches the germline segment, possibly from a read error. The chain carries TRBV7-9 and TRBJ1-5; 8 bases are shared with TRBD1. This CDR3 has 16 amino acids. Per germline, CDR1 SEHNR and CDR2 FQNEAQ (reference sequence). CDR3 sequence reads: CSSSDRTGSSNQPQHF. For the CDR3, the DNA is TGTTCCAGCAGCGACCGGACAGGGAGTAGCAATCAGCCCCAGCATTTT.

The chain has TRBV9 and TRBJ2-3; 9 bases line up with TRBD2. The V and J ends lost 0 bases and 2 bases, in that order; junction bases with no gene match: 1. CDR1 is SGDLS, CDR2 YYNGEE, per germline. CDR3 length equals 15 residues. CDR3 sequence reads: CASSVGLAATDTQYF. The CDR3 coding sequence is TGTGCCAGCAGCGTAGGACTAGCGGCCACAGATACGCAGTATTTT.

The V call is TRBV6-5, the J call TRBJ2-7; 12 positions match TRBD2. V was pared by 5 bases and J by 4 bases, with 3 bases of the junction left unmatched. CDR3 length: 14 residues. The germline gives CDR1 MNHEY, CDR2 SVGAGI. The CDR3 DNA is TGTGCCAGCAGTCCTAGCGGGGGGGGTTACGAGCAGTACTTC. It yields the protein CASSPSGGGYEQYF.

The count of this clone is one. The V and J genes are TRBV28 and TRBJ2-2; maybe TRBD2 (6 bases). The CDR3 covers 14 residues. V was clipped by 6 bases and J by 7 bases, with 15 bases between them. Germline CDR1 and CDR2: MDHEN and SYDVKM. CDR3 in amino acids: CASRAPRDYGELFF. CDR3 in DNA: TGTGCCAGCAGGGCGCCGCGGGATTACGGGGAGCTGTTTTTT.

This clone was recorded once. The junction does not match germline at one end; this may be a read error. This chain joins TRBV4-1 and TRBJ2-5; 8 nucleotides agree with TRBD1. The CDR3 covers 15 residues. CDR1 is MGHRA, CDR2 YSYEKL, per germline. CDR3 coding DNA: TGCGCCAGCAGCCAAGATGAGAGGACAGGGCGGTCCGACCACTTC. Translated, it gives CASSQDERTGRSDHF.

The chain links TRBV10-1 to TRBJ2-3, with 12 bases that match TRBD2. With 8 bases clipped from V and 3 bases from J, the junction kept 6 bases outside the gene matches. The germline CDR1 and CDR2 sequences are WNHNN and SYGVQD (reference sequence). CDR3 length: 15 residues. CDR3 nucleotides: TGCGCCAGCTCGGCCCTAGCGGGAGGGACAGATACGCAGTATTTT. Translated, it gives CASSALAGGTDTQYF.

The rearrangement uses TRBV2 and TRBJ1-4; TRBD1 aligns across 8 bases. The germline V gene encodes CDR1 SNHLY and CDR2 FYNNEI. The length of the CDR3 is 14 residues. Unmatched junction bases numbered 4, after V lost 5 bases and J lost 5 bases. The CDR3 bases are TGTGCCAGCAGTACAGGGGGTTCAAATGAAAAACTGTTTTTT. This gives the protein CASSTGGSNEKLFF.

This chain links TRBV5-1 with TRBJ1-6; 8 nucleotides align to TRBD1. The CDR3 runs 15 residues. V trimming: 7 bases; J trimming: 8 bases; junction bases outside the gene matches: 11. Looked up from germline, CDR1 is SGHRS and CDR2 is YFSETQ. The DNA for the CDR3 is TGCGCCAGCGGGACAGGCGGGGGTTCCCATTCACCCCTCCACTTT. Encoded protein: CASGTGGGSHSPLHF.

This rearrangement joins TRBV5-6 to TRBJ2-7; 14 nucleotides align to TRBD2. Losses at the gene ends were 4 bases for V and 3 bases for J; bases not matched to a gene: 3. The germline V gene encodes CDR1 SGHDT and CDR2 YYEEEE. The CDR3 extends over 15 amino acids. CDR3 sequence reads: CASSQGLAGVYEQYF. DNA for the CDR3: TGTGCCAGCAGCCAGGGACTAGCGGGAGTCTACGAGCAGTACTTC.